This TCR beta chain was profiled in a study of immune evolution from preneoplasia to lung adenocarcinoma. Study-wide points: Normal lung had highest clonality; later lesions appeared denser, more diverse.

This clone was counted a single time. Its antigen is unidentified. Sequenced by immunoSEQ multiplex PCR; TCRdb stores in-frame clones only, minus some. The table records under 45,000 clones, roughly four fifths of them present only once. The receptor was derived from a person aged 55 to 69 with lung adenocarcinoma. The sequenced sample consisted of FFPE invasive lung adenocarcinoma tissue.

In DNA, the CDR3 is TGTGCCAGCAGGACCACTCCCGGGGGGTATGAAAAACTGTTTTTT. The encoded protein is CASRTTPGGYEKLFF. The chain uses TRBV2 and TRBJ1-4; TRBD1 might be the D (5 bases). Trimming took 6 bases from V and 6 from J, leaving 17 bases between them. The CDR3 is 15 residues long. The germline V gene has CDR1 SNHLY and CDR2 FYNNEI.